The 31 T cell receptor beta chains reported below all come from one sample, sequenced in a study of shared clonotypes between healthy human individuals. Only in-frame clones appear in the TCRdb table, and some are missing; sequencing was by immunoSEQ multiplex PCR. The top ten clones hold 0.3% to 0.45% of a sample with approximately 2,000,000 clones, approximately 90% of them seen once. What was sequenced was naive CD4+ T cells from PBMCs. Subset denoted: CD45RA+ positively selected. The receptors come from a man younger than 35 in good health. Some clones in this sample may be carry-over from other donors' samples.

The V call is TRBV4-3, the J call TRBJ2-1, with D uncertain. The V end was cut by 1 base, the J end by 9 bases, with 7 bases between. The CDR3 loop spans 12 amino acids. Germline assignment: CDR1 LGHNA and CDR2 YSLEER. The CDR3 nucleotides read TGCGCCAGCAGCCAAGTCTTCAGTGAGCAGTTCTTC. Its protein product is CASSQVFSEQFF.

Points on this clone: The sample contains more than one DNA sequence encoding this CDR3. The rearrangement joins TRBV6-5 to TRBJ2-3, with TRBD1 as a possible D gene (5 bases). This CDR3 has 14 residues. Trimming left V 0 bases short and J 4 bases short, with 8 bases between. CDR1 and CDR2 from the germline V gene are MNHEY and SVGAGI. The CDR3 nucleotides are TGTGCCAGCAGTTACTCCAGGGTGGCAGATACGCAGTATTTT. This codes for CASSYSRVADTQYF.

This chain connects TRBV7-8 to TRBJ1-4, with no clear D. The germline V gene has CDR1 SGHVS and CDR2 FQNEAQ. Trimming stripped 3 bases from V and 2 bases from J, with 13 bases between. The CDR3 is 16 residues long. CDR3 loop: CASSFRGLGTNEKLFF. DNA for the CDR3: TGTGCCAGCAGCTTTCGGGGTTTAGGGACTAATGAAAAACTGTTTTTT.

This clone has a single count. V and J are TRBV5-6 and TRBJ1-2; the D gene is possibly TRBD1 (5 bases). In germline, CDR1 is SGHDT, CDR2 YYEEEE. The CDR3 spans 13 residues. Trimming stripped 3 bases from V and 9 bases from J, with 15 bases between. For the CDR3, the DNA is TGTGCCAGCAGCTGGGACTATGGGGGAAGCTACACCTTC. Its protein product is CASSWDYGGSYTF.

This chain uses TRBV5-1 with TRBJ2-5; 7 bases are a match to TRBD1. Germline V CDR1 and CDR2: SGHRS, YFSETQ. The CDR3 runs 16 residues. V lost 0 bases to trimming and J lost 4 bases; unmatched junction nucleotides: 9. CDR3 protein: CASSLEGAGNGETQYF. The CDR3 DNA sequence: TGCGCCAGCAGCTTGGAGGGGGCCGGGAATGGAGAGACCCAGTACTTC.

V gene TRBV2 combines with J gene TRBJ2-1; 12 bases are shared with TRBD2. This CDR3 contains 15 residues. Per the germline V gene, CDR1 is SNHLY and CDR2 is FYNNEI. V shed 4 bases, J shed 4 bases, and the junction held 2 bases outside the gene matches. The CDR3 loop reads CASSGLAGEYNEQFF. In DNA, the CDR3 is TGTGCCAGCAGTGGACTAGCGGGAGAGTACAATGAGCAGTTCTTC.

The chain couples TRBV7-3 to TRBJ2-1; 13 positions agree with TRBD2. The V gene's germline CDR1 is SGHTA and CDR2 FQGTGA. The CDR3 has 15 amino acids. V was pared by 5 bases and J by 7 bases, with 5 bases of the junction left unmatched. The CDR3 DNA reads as TGTGCCAGCAGCGTACTAGCGGGAGGGCCGAATGAGCAGTTCTTC. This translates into CASSVLAGGPNEQFF.

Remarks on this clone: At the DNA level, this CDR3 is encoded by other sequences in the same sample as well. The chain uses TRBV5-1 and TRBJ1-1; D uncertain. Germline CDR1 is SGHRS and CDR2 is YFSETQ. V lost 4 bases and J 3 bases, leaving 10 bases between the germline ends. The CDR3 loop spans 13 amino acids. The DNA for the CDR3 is TGCGCCAGCAGCCCCCCTGGGGACACTGAAGCTTTCTTT. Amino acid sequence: CASSPPGDTEAFF.

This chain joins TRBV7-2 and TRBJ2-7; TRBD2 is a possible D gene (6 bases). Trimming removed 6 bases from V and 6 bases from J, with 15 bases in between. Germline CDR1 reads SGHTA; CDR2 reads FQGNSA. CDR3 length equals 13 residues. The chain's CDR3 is CASRARLVGEQYF. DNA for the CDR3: TGTGCCAGCAGGGCTAGACTAGTTGGCGAGCAGTACTTC.

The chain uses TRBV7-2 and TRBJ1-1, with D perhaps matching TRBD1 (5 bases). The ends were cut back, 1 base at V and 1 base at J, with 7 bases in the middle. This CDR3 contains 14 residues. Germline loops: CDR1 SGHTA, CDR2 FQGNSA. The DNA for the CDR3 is TGTGCCAGCAGCTTAGGACAGCGGAACACTGAAGCTTTCTTT. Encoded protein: CASSLGQRNTEAFF.

CDR3 residues: CACGRETQYF. Here the CDR3 DNA reads TGTGCCTGCGGCCGCGAGACCCAGTACTTC. The chain uses TRBV30 and TRBJ2-5; D gene unclear. Trimming left V 6 bases short and J 5 bases short, with 7 bases between. The length of the CDR3 is 10 residues. Germline V CDR1 and CDR2: GTSNPN, SVGIG (reference sequence).

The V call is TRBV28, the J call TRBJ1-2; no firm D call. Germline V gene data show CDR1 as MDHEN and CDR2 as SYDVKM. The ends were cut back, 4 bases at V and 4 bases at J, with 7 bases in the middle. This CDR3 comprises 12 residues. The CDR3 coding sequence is TGTGCCAGCAGTTGGAAGACCTATGGCTACACCTTC. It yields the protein CASSWKTYGYTF.

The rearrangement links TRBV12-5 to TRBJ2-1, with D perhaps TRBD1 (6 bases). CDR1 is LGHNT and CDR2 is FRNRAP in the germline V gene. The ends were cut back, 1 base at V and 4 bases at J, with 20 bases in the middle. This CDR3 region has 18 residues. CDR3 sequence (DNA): TGTGCTAGTGGTTTGGCTCAGGGTGGGGCCCAGGGGTACAATGAGCAGTTCTTC. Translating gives CASGLAQGGAQGYNEQFF.

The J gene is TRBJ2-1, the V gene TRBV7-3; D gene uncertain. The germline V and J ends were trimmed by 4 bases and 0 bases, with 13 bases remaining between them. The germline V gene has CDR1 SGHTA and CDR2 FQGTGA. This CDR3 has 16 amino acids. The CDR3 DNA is TGTGCCAGCAGCTCCGGATCTACAAGCTCCTACAATGAGCAGTTCTTC. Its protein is CASSSGSTSSYNEQFF.

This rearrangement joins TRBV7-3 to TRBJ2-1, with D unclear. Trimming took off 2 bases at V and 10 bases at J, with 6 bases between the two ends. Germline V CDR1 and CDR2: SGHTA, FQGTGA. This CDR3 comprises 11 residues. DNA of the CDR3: TGTGCCAGCAGCTTAGAGGAGGAGCAGTTCTTC. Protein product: CASSLEEEQFF.

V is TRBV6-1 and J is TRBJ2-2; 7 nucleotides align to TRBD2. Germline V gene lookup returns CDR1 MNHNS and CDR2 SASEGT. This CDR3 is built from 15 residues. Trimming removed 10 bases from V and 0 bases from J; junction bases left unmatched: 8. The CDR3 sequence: CAIRLAVANTGELFF. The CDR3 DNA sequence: TGTGCCATCCGGCTAGCGGTCGCGAACACCGGGGAGCTGTTTTTT.

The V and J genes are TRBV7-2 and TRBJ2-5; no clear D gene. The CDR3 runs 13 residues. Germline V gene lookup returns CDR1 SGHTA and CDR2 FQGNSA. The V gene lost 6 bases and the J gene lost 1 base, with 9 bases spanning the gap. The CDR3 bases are TGTGCCAGCAGGACAACAGCCCAAGAGACCCAGTACTTC. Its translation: CASRTTAQETQYF.

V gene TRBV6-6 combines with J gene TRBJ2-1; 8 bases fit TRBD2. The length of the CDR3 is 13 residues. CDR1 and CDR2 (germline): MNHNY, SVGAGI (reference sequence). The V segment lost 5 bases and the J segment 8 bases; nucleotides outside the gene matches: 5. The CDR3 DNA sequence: TGTGCCAGCAGTGAGACTAGCGCCGATGAGCAGTTCTTC. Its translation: CASSETSADEQFF.

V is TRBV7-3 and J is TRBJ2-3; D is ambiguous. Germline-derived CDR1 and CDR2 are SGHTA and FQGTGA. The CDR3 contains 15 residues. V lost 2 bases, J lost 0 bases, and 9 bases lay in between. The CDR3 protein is CASSLLGASTDTQYF. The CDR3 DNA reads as TGTGCCAGCAGCTTACTGGGTGCTAGCACAGATACGCAGTATTTT.

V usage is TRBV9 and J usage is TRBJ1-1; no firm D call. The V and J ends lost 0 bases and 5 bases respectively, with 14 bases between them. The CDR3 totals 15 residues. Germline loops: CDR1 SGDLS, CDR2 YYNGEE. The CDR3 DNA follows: TGTGCCAGCAGCGTAGCTTCTGAGGGAAGAACTGAAGCTTTCTTT. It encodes CASSVASEGRTEAFF.

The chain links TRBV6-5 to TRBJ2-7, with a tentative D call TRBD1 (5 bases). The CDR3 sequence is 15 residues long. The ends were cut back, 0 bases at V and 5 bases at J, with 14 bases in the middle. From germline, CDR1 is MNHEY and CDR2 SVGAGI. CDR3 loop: CASSYSGQGYHEQYF. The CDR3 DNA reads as TGTGCCAGCAGTTACTCGGGGCAGGGATATCACGAGCAGTACTTC.

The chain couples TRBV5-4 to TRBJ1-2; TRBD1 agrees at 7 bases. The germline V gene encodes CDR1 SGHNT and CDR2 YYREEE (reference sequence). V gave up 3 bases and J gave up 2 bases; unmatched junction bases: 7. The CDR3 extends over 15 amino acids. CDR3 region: CASSSRTGGNYGYTF. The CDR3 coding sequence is TGTGCCAGCAGCTCTCGGACAGGCGGGAACTATGGCTACACCTTC.

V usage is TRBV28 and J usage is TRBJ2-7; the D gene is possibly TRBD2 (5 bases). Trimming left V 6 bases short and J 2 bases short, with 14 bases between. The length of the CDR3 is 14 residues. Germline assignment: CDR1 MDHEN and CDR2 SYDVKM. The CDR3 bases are TGTGCCAGCAGCCTTACTAGTATCGCCTACGAGCAGTACTTC. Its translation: CASSLTSIAYEQYF.

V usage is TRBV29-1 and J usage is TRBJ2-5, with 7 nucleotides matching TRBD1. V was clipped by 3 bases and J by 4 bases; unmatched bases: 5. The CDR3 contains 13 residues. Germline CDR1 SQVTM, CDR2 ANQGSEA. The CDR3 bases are TGCAGCGTTGAGGCCGACAGGGTAGAGACCCAGTACTTC. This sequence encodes CSVEADRVETQYF.

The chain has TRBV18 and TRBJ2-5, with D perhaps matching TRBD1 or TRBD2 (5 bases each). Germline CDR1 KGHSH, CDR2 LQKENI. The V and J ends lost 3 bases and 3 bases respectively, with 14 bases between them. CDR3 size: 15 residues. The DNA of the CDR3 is TGTGCCAGCTCACCGACGTTGGGGGTAAAAGAGACCCAGTACTTC. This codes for CASSPTLGVKETQYF.

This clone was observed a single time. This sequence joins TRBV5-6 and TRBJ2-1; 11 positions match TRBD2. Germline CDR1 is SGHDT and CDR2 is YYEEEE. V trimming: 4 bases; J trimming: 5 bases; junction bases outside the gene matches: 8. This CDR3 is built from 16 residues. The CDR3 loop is CASSVTSGSIHNEQFF. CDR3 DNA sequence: TGTGCCAGCAGCGTCACTAGCGGGAGTATCCACAATGAGCAGTTCTTC.

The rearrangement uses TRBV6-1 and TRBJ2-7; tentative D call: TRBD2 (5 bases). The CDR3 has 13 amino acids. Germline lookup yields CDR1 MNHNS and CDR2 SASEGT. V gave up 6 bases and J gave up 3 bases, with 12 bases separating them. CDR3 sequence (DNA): TGTGCCAGCAGCGGGGAACCTTACTACGAGCAGTACTTC. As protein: CASSGEPYYEQYF.

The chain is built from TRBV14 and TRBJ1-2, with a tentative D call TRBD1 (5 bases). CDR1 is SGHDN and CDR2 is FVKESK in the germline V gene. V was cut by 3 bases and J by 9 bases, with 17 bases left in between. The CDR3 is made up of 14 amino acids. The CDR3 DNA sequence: TGTGCCAGCAGCCAGGGGGTGATGGGCAGGCGCTACACCTTC. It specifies CASSQGVMGRRYTF.

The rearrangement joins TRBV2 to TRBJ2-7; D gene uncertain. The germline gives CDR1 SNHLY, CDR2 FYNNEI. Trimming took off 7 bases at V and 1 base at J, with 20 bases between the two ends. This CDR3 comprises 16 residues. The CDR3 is CASMRTPSRRSYEQYF. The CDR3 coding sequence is TGTGCCAGCATGAGAACCCCAAGCCGACGATCCTACGAGCAGTACTTC.

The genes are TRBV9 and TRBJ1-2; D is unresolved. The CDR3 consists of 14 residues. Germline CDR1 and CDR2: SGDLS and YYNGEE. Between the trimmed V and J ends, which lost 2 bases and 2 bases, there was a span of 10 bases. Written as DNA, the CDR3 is TGTGCCAGCAGCGTCTTGGACGGGAACTATGGCTACACCTTC. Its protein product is CASSVLDGNYGYTF. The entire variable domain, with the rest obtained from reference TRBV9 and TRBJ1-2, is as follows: DSGVTQTPKHLITATGQRVTLRCSPRSGDLSVYWYQQSLDQGLQFLIQYYNGEERAKGNILERFSAQQFPDLHSELNLSSLELGDSALYFCASSVLDGNYGYTFGSGTRLTVV.

The CDR3 region has the DNA TGTGCCAGCAGCTTGGATCCAGCGGGTGAGACAGATACGCAGTATTTT. This encodes CASSLDPAGETDTQYF. J is TRBJ2-3 and V is TRBV5-4, with D possibly matching TRBD2 (6 bases). This CDR3 has 16 residues. Deletions cut 0 bases from V and 3 bases from J, with 14 bases between. CDR1 and CDR2 (germline): SGHNT, YYREEE (reference sequence).